These T cell receptor beta chains were read from a single sample in a study of glioma-infiltrating T cells after dendritic cell vaccination. Clones were read by immunoSEQ multiplex PCR, and TCRdb kept only the in-frame ones, dropping some. The sample consists of over 80,000 clones, over 85% of them appearing once. The specimen comprised blood, sampled before dendritic cell vaccination. The receptors originated from a human donor with glioblastoma. Both conserved end residues are part of each CDR3. Each record gives: V gene, D gene, J gene, clone size, CDR3 DNA, CDR3 protein. A D gene is named only where the DNA matches it firmly. Some rows mark clone size as missing; the rest say once, few, many or name a class of expanded clone.

TRBV30	.	TRBJ2-3	.	TGTGCCTGGAACAGGGACGAAAGAGATACGCAGTATTTT	CAWNRDERDTQYF
TRBV4-2	.	TRBJ2-7	.	TGTGCCAGCAGCCAAGTAGTTAGCGACTCCTACGAGCAGTACTTC	CASSQVVSDSYEQYF
TRBV19	.	TRBJ2-3	.	TGTGCCAGTAAGGACAGTAGGAACACAGATACGCAGTATTTT	CASKDSRNTDTQYF
TRBV5-4	TRBD1	TRBJ1-4	.	TGTGCCAGCAGCCGACAGGGGGATAATGAAAAACTGTTTTTT	CASSRQGDNEKLFF
TRBV7-7	.	TRBJ2-5	.	TGTGCTAGCAGCACCCTCGGGACATCGGAAGAGACCCAGTACTTC	CASSTLGTSEETQYF
TRBV30	.	TRBJ1-1	.	TGTGCCTGGAGGCAGACTTTGAACACTGAAGCTTTCTTT	CAWRQTLNTEAFF
TRBV5-1	.	TRBJ2-3	.	TGCGCCAGCAGCAAGCGTGGTTGGCTAACAAGCACAGATACGCAGTATTTT	CASSKRGWLTSTDTQYF
TRBV11-3	TRBD2	TRBJ2-1	.	TGTGCCAGCAGCTTAACTAGCGGGGGACCCGGGAATGAGCAGTTCTTC	CASSLTSGGPGNEQFF
TRBV4-1	.	TRBJ2-1	.	TGCGCCAGCAGCCAATTGGGGGGAGCCGCCTTTGGGGGTGAGCAGTTCTTC	CASSQLGGAAFGGEQFF
TRBV5-5	.	TRBJ1-1	few	TGTGCCAGCAGTCCCGAACATTGGGCGGGGCGTCTTATCCGGACTGAAGCTTTCTTT	CASSPEHWAGRLIRTEAFF
TRBV9	.	TRBJ1-6	.	TGTGCCAGCAGCGTAGGGGCGGCAGGGCAATCCCCCCTCCACTTT	CASSVGAAGQSPLHF
TRBV20-1	.	TRBJ2-3	.	TGCAGTGCTCCTTATATAGATACGCAGTATTTT	CSAPYIDTQYF
TRBV5-4	.	TRBJ2-2	.	TGTGCCAGCAGCGAAACAGGGCTAGAGGGGGAGCTGTTTTTT	CASSETGLEGELFF
TRBV9	.	TRBJ2-5	once	TGTGCCAGCAGCGTAGCTGGGGGCGAAGAGACCCAGTACTTC	CASSVAGGEETQYF